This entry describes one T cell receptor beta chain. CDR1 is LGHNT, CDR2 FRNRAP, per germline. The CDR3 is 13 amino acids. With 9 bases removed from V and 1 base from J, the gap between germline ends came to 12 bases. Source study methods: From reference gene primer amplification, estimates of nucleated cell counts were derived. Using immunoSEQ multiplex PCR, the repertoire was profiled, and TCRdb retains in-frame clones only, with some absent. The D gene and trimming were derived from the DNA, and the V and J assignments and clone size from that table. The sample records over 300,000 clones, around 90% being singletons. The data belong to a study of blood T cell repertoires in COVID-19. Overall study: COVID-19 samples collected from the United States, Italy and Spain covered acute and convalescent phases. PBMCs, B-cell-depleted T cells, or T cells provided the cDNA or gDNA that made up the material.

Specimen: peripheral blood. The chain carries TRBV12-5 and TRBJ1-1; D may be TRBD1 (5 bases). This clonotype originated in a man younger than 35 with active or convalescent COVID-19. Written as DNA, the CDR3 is TGTGCTAGCTCGATTACAGGGAACACTGAAGCTTTCTTT. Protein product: CASSITGNTEAFF.